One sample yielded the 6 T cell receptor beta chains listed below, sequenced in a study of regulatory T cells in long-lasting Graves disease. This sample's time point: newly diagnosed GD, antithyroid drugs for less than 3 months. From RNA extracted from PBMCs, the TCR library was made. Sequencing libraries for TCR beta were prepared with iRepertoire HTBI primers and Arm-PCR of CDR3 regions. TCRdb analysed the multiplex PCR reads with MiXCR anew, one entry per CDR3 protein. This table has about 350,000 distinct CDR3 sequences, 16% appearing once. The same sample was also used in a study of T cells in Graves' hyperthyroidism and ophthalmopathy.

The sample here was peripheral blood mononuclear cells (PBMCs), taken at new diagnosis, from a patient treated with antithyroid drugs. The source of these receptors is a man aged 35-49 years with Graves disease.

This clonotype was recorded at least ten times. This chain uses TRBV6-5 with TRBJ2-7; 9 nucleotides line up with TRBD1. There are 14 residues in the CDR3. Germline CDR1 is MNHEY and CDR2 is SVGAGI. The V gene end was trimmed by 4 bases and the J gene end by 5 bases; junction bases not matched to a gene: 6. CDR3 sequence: CASSWTGATHEQYF. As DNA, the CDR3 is TGTGCCAGCAGTTGGACAGGGGCAACCCACGAGCAGTACTTC.

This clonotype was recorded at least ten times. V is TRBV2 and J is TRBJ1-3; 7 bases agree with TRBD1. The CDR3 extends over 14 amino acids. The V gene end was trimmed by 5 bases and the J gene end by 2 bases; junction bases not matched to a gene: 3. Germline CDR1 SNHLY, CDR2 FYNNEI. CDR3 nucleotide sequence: TGTGCCAGCAGTAGAGACAGGGCTGGAAACACCATATATTTT. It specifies CASSRDRAGNTIYF.

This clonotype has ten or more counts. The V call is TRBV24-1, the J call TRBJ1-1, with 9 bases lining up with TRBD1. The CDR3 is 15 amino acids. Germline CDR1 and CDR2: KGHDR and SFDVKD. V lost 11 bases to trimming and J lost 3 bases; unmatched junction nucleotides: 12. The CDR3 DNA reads TGTGCCATCAGCTCTCGTCGGGACAGGGACACTGAAGCTTTCTTT. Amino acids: CAISSRRDRDTEAFF.

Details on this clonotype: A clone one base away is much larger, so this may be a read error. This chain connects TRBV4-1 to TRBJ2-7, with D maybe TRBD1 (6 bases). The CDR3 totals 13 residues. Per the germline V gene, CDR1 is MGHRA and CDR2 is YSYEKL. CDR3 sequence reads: CASSPKSGDEQYF. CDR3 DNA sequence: TGTGCCAGCAGCCCAAAATCAGGGGACGAGCAGTACTTC.

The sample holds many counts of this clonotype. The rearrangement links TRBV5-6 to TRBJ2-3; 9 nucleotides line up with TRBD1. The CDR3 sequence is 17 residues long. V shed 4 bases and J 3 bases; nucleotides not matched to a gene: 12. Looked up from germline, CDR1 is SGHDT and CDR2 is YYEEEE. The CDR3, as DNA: TGTGCCAGCAGCATCCGGGGATGGGACAGGGTGACAGATACGCAGTATTTT. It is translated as CASSIRGWDRVTDTQYF.

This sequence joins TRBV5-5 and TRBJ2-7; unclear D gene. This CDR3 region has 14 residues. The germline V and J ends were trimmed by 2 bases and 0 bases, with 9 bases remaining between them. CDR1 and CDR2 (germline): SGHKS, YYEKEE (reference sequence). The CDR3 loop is CASSFGQDSYEQYF. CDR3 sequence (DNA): TGTGCCAGCAGCTTTGGGCAGGACTCCTACGAGCAGTACTTC. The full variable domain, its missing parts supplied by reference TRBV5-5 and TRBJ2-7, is DAGVTQSPTHLIKTRGQQVTLRCSPISGHKSVSWYQQVLGQGPQFIFQYYEKEERGRGNFPDRFSARQFPNYSSELNVNALLLGDSALYLCASSFGQDSYEQYFGPGTRLTVT.